Shown below are 18 T cell receptor beta chains from a single sample sequenced in a study of cytomegalovirus exposure and HLA in healthy donors. Both 60 Vbeta primers and 13 Jbeta primers went into the PCR. Profiling relied on immunoSEQ multiplex PCR, and the TCRdb table lists in-frame clones only, not all of them. The sample lists 90,000 to 110,000 clones, roughly 80% occurring once. Material: PBMCs. The receptors stem from a young man in good health and CMV-seropositive.

The V call is TRBV5-1, the J call TRBJ2-3; no clear D. The CDR3 has 13 amino acids. Trimming pared 4 bases from V and 2 bases from J, leaving 8 bases between. Germline V gene data show CDR1 as SGHRS and CDR2 as YFSETQ. DNA of the CDR3: TGCGCCAGCAGCGATTACACCACAGATACGCAGTATTTT. Its translation is CASSDYTTDTQYF.

The chain recombines TRBV7-2 with TRBJ2-7, with D possibly TRBD1 on 7 matching bases. This CDR3 region has 13 residues. Germline V lookup: CDR1 SGHTA, CDR2 FQGNSA. Trimming shortened V by 4 bases and J by 7 bases, and 14 bases separated the two germline ends. This chain's CDR3 is CASSSPRGEEQYF. The CDR3 DNA sequence: TGTGCCAGCAGCTCCCCCAGGGGGGAAGAGCAGTACTTC.

The V call is TRBV2, the J call TRBJ1-6; D not resolved. Germline V gene sequence: CDR1 SNHLY, CDR2 FYNNEI. The CDR3 is 15 residues long. Between the trimmed V and J ends, which lost 9 bases and 4 bases, there was a span of 16 bases. The CDR3 here is CARKAAWGYNSPLHF. CDR3 in DNA: TGTGCCAGGAAAGCGGCCTGGGGATATAATTCACCCCTCCACTTT. Drawing the rest from reference TRBV2 and TRBJ1-6, the complete variable domain is EPEVTQTPSHQVTQMGQEVILRCVPISNHLYFYWYRQILGQKVEFLVSFYNNEISEKSEIFDDQFSVERPDGSNFTLKIRSTKLEDSAMYFCARKAAWGYNSPLHFGNGTRLTVT.

This rearrangement joins TRBV5-5 to TRBJ2-3; no reliable D call. CDR3 length: 12 residues. Per the germline V gene, CDR1 is SGHKS and CDR2 is YYEKEE (reference sequence). V lost 4 bases to trimming and J lost 2 bases, with 5 bases between them. CDR3 DNA: TGTGCCAGCAGCCTCTCCACAGATACGCAGTATTTT. Protein sequence: CASSLSTDTQYF.

J is TRBJ2-5 and V is TRBV6-6, with 10 bases that match TRBD2. The length of the CDR3 is 16 residues. Germline CDR1 is MNHNY and CDR2 is SVGAGI (reference sequence). V lost 2 bases, J lost 4 bases, and 7 bases stayed unmatched. CDR3 in DNA: TGTGCCAGCAGTTACGGAGCGGGGGGGCACGGAGAGACCCAGTACTTC. It yields the protein CASSYGAGGHGETQYF.

The J gene is TRBJ2-7, the V gene TRBV7-2; 7 nucleotides agree with TRBD1. Per germline, CDR1 SGHTA and CDR2 FQGNSA. J was trimmed by 2 bases and V by 2 bases; bases with no gene match: 3. CDR3 length: 14 residues. The CDR3 DNA reads TGTGCCAGCAGCTTACAGACAGGGACCTACGAGCAGTACTTC. It is translated as CASSLQTGTYEQYF.

The count of this clone is one. The same CDR3 can be traced to other DNA sequences in this sample. CDR3 sequence (DNA): TGTGCCAGCAGCCTGGGGGGCGGATCCTACGAGCAGTACTTC. Encoded protein: CASSLGGGSYEQYF. J is TRBJ2-7 and V is TRBV5-4; perhaps D is TRBD1 or TRBD2 (6 bases each). This CDR3 is built from 14 residues. The germline gives CDR1 SGHNT, CDR2 YYREEE (reference sequence). Trimming pared 4 bases from V and 1 base from J, leaving 12 bases between.

This chain connects TRBV5-1 to TRBJ1-1, with D maybe TRBD1 (6 bases). The V gene lost 4 bases and the J gene lost 1 base, with 11 bases spanning the gap. Germline CDR1 is SGHRS and CDR2 is YFSETQ. CDR3 length: 14 residues. CDR3 sequence (DNA): TGCGCCAGCAGCATAGGGGGTGAGAACACTGAAGCTTTCTTT. It yields the protein CASSIGGENTEAFF.

This chain joins TRBV6-5 and TRBJ1-1; 7 bases fit TRBD1. Germline V gene lookup returns CDR1 MNHEY and CDR2 SVGAGI. Trimming took 2 bases from V and 4 from J; bases not matched to a gene: 4. CDR3 size: 14 residues. CDR3 residues: CASSYTPGGTEAFF. CDR3 sequence (DNA): TGTGCCAGCAGTTACACACCAGGGGGCACTGAAGCTTTCTTT.

To note about this clone: Sequence at one end of the junction differs from germline and may be a read error. The chain joins TRBV7-7 to TRBJ2-5; a possible D gene is TRBD2 (7 bases). Germline V CDR1 and CDR2: SSHAT, FNYEAQ (reference sequence). The CDR3 loop spans 14 amino acids. CDR3 nucleotides: TGTGCTAGCAGCCCGGGGCGGGGGCGGGAGACCCAGTACTTC. It encodes CASSPGRGRETQYF.

J is TRBJ2-2 and V is TRBV9, with D unresolved. Looked up from germline, CDR1 is SGDLS and CDR2 is YYNGEE. Trimming took off 3 bases at V and 4 bases at J, with 7 bases between the two ends. CDR3 length equals 13 residues. The CDR3 sequence is CASSAGVTGELFF. The CDR3 nucleotides are TGTGCCAGCAGCGCAGGTGTCACCGGGGAGCTGTTTTTT.

The CDR3 reads CASSLKSGPLQETQYF. The CDR3 bases are TGCGCCAGCAGCTTGAAGAGTGGGCCCTTACAAGAGACCCAGTACTTC. The chain is built from TRBV5-1 and TRBJ2-5; D is unresolved. The germline CDR1 and CDR2 sequences are SGHRS and YFSETQ. The length of the CDR3 is 16 residues. V lost 1 base to trimming and J lost 2 bases, with 15 bases between them.

This chain links TRBV4-1 with TRBJ1-1; TRBD1 matches 11 bases. The CDR3 covers 17 residues. Germline V CDR1 and CDR2: MGHRA, YSYEKL. With 4 bases clipped from V and 4 bases from J, the junction kept 11 bases outside the gene matches. The CDR3 region has the DNA TGCGCCAGCAGCCTCGCCGCGGTCGGACAGGGGGCCACTGAAGCTTTCTTT. Amino acids: CASSLAAVGQGATEAFF.

On this clone: At one boundary the junction diverges from the germline segment, which might be a read error. J is TRBJ2-5 and V is TRBV5-6, with 9 bases aligning to TRBD1. With the DNA end fitting TRBJ2-7 better, the J assignment may be wrong. CDR1 is SGHDT and CDR2 is YYEEEE in the germline V gene. The CDR3 extends over 14 amino acids. The CDR3 DNA sequence: TGTGCCAGCACCTTGACAGGGGGTGTCAACGAGCAGTACTTC. Translating it yields CASTLTGGVNEQYF.

This chain links TRBV27 with TRBJ1-2; a weak D match, TRBD1 (5 bases). The V and J ends lost 0 bases and 6 bases respectively, with 17 bases between them. This CDR3 has 16 residues. Germline V lookup: CDR1 MNHEY, CDR2 SMNVEV (reference sequence). The CDR3 spells CASSLSAGPWGDGYTF. The CDR3 nucleotides read TGTGCCAGCAGTTTATCGGCAGGGCCCTGGGGGGATGGCTACACCTTC.

The gene calls are TRBV10-2 and TRBJ1-2, with 7 bases identical to TRBD1. V shed 4 bases and J 6 bases; nucleotides not matched to a gene: 5. The CDR3 consists of 13 residues. From germline, CDR1 is WSHSY and CDR2 SAAADI. CDR3 sequence: CASSADRVNGYTF. CDR3 in DNA: TGCGCCAGCAGTGCCGACAGGGTTAATGGCTACACCTTC.

This sequence joins TRBV5-1 and TRBJ2-3; TRBD1 agrees at 8 bases. The germline V gene has CDR1 SGHRS and CDR2 YFSETQ. Trimming took 4 bases from V and 1 from J; bases not matched to a gene: 5. The CDR3 length is 15 residues. The chain's CDR3 is CASSDQGAGTDTQYF. The CDR3 nucleotides read TGCGCCAGCAGCGATCAGGGGGCGGGCACAGATACGCAGTATTTT.

The chain joins TRBV4-1 to TRBJ2-1; 7 bases fit TRBD2. V dropped 4 bases and J dropped 3; count of bases not matched to a gene: 12. The CDR3 is made up of 17 amino acids. Germline assignment: CDR1 MGHRA and CDR2 YSYEKL. CDR3 sequence (DNA): TGCGCCAGCAGCCGCCTAACCACGGGACTAAACTACAATGAGCAGTTCTTC. Translating gives CASSRLTTGLNYNEQFF.